The source of this TCR beta chain is a study of T cells after yellow fever vaccination. This clonotype appeared many times. The antigen is not known. Study-wide results and limits: Abundant contaminating clonotypes from the bulk population could appear in FACS-sorted repertoires. A secondary response was less intense yet reached its peak sooner, at day 5 versus 15. Post-booster repertoires contained most primary-vaccination clones again (around 96% CD4, roughly 90% CD8).

CDR3 length: 15 amino acids. Germline V gene sequence: CDR1 SGHTA, CDR2 FQGNSA. The J segment lost 6 bases and the V segment lost 5 bases, leaving 3 bases of the junction unmatched. For TCR, cDNA came from 5'RACE template switching, which added a universal primer site and UMIs. Via MiXCR, TCRdb re-called the 5' RACE reads, giving one row per CDR3 protein. The sample has approximately 170,000 distinct CDR3 sequences; 9.5% to 11% are singletons. The clonotype comes from a man aged 18 to 30 who received the YFV17D yellow fever vaccine. The rearrangement uses TRBV7-2 and TRBJ2-1; 14 nucleotides match TRBD2. Here the sequenced sample was CD8+ T cells sorted from PBMCs, taken 15 days after the yellow fever booster vaccination. CDR3 nucleotides: TGTGCCAGCAGCCAGGGACTAGCGGGGGCCAATGAGCAGTTCTTC. Its translation is CASSQGLAGANEQFF.